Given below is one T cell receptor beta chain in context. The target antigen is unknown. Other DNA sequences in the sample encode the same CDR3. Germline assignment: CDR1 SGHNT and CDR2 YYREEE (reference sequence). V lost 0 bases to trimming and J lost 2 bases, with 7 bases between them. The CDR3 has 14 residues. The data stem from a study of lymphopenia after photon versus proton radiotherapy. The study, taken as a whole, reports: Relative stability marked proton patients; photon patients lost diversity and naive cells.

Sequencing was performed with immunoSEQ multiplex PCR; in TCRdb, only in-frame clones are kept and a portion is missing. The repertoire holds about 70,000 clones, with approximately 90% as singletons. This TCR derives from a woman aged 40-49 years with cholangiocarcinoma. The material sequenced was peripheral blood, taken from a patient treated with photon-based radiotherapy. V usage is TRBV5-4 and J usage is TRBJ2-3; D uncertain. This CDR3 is CASSLGVTTDTQYF. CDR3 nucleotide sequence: TGTGCCAGCAGCTTGGGGGTCACCACAGATACGCAGTATTTT.